Presented here are 6 T cell receptor beta chains from one specimen sequenced in a study of control samples from healthy donors and cancer patients. Sequenced by immunoSEQ multiplex PCR; TCRdb stores in-frame clones only, minus some. The data show 45,000 to 55,000 clones, with roughly 93% seen just once and around 22% held by the top ten. Sequenced material: PBMCs. The receptors originated from a woman in her fifties or sixties with head and neck cancer.

V gene TRBV5-4 combines with J gene TRBJ2-1; 9 nucleotides match TRBD1. The CDR3 has 15 residues. Germline V gene lookup returns CDR1 SGHNT and CDR2 YYREEE (reference sequence). V trimming: 3 bases; J trimming: 3 bases; junction bases outside the gene matches: 4. CDR3 bases: TGTGCCAGCAGCTGGGGGGGACAGGGCTACAATGAGCAGTTCTTC. Amino acids: CASSWGGQGYNEQFF.

The rearrangement joins TRBV28 to TRBJ1-5; D gene unclear. Looked up from germline, CDR1 is MDHEN and CDR2 is SYDVKM. V gave up 5 bases and J gave up 3 bases, with 17 bases separating them. CDR3 length: 16 residues. The CDR3 sequence: CASSTSLRGFNQPQHF. The CDR3 DNA is TGTGCCAGCAGTACGAGCCTGCGGGGTTTCAATCAGCCCCAGCATTTT.

This clone was detected only once. This chain connects TRBV5-1 to TRBJ2-6; 10 bases are shared with TRBD1. Losses at the gene ends were 4 bases for V and 1 base for J; bases not matched to a gene: 17. Per germline, CDR1 SGHRS and CDR2 YFSETQ. The CDR3 is 21 residues long. The chain's CDR3 is CASSPSALSTGGASGANVLTF. The CDR3 DNA reads TGCGCCAGCAGCCCGTCGGCCTTGTCGACAGGGGGCGCTTCTGGGGCCAACGTCCTGACTTTC.

The chain uses TRBV28 and TRBJ2-4, with D maybe TRBD1 (6 bases). Germline loops: CDR1 MDHEN, CDR2 SYDVKM. The V end was cut by 4 bases, the J end by 7 bases, with 14 bases between. The CDR3 covers 14 residues. The CDR3 spells CASSSTGEQNIQYF. For the CDR3, the DNA is TGTGCCAGCAGTTCGACAGGCGAGCAGAACATTCAGTACTTC.

Comments on this clone: A read error is possible here, since a much larger clone lies one base away. Additional DNA sequences in this sample encode the identical CDR3. V usage is TRBV12-3 or TRBV12-4 and J usage is TRBJ1-1; 9 nucleotides agree with TRBD1. This CDR3 comprises 13 residues. The DNA of the CDR3 is TGCGCCAGCATTCAGACAGGGGGGACTGAAGCTTTCTTT. This codes for CASIQTGGTEAFF.

The chain links TRBV6-5 to TRBJ1-1; D remains ambiguous. Germline V gene data show CDR1 as MNHEY and CDR2 as SVGAGI. The CDR3 extends over 12 amino acids. V lost 4 bases and J 7 bases, leaving 10 bases between the germline ends. In DNA form, the CDR3 reads TGTGCCAGCAGTTCCCCAGGTGTTGAAGCTTTCTTT. Protein: CASSSPGVEAFF.